The rows below give T cell receptor beta chains drawn from one sample of a study of T cell repertoires in cytomegalovirus infection. Their target antigens are unknown. TCRdb reprocessed the reads with MiXCR, giving one entry per CDR3 protein. The sample has about 900,000 distinct CDR3 sequences, around 29% seen once. The sample was cultured CD8+ T cells from PBMCs, taken from culture after CMV antigen stimulation. These receptors were collected from a human donor in good health (CMV status not recorded). Some clones in this sample may be carry-over from other donors' samples. CDR3s leave out the opening cysteine and the closing phenylalanine or tryptophan.

v_call	j_call	cdr3_aa
TRBV4-1	TRBJ1-5	ASSSGFSNQPQH
TRBV27	TRBJ2-2	ASSFSGGATNTGELF
TRBV7-6	TRBJ2-1	ASSFSGHNEQF
TRBV6-5	TRBJ2-5	ASSLIAGSETQY
TRBV18	TRBJ2-6	ASSPGQSGANVLT
TRBV5-8	TRBJ2-2	ASNLGTVNTGELF
TRBV29-1	TRBJ1-1	SVDRGGKEAF
TRBV20-1	TRBJ2-3	SARGSSPFPDTQY
TRBV28	TRBJ2-5	ASSLVPGGTQY
TRBV7-9	TRBJ1-2	ASSLDKGYGYT
TRBV10-3	TRBJ2-5	AISEPGPAQETQY
TRBV12-3/TRBV12-4	TRBJ2-6	ASTRTGSGANVLT
TRBV27	TRBJ2-3	ASSLGRVPSTDTQY
TRBV4-3	TRBJ2-3	ASSQDLGLAGSTDTQY
TRBV29-1	TRBJ1-2	SVKQGGGGYT
TRBV4-1	TRBJ2-1	ASSQDILEQF
TRBV7-6	TRBJ1-1	ASSLSRYRAEVTEAF
TRBV6-6	TRBJ2-4	TSGEGTDKNIQY
TRBV20-1	TRBJ2-7	SARDRDRGGHEQY
TRBV6-5	TRBJ2-7	ASSYSSGSYEQY
TRBV7-6	TRBJ2-3	ASSSPPLGGTDTQY
TRBV27	TRBJ2-3	ASSLYLLGGASTDTQY
TRBV5-6	TRBJ1-6	ASSPKASSPLH
TRBV12-3/TRBV12-4	TRBJ1-2	ASSLFRSGTGPKPR
TRBV4-1	TRBJ2-2	ASSQVHRADTGELF
TRBV7-9	TRBJ1-1	ASSETGVYTEAF
TRBV2	TRBJ2-7	ASSGTGVTGGYEQY
TRBV6-8	TRBJ2-7	ASRASPNEQY
TRBV19	TRBJ1-1	ASSIEAAGTEAF
TRBV6-1	TRBJ2-7	ASTYRGTYEQY
TRBV11-3	TRBJ2-3	ASSPRDREDTQY
TRBV19	TRBJ1-1	ASSPGGLWTEAF
TRBV15	TRBJ1-1	ATSRDRVPNTEAF
TRBV6-5	TRBJ1-1	ASSYDRLNTEAF
TRBV2	TRBJ1-2	ASSERQGTNYGYT
TRBV9	TRBJ2-5	ASSVTGAHPTQY
TRBV7-8	TRBJ1-2	ASSLAGTGGYGYT
TRBV12-3/TRBV12-4	TRBJ2-7	ASSFFAALTYEQY
TRBV6-6	TRBJ1-5	ASSYSRTEPYSNQPQH
TRBV7-9	TRBJ1-1	ASSLRTEPQAF
TRBV6-1	TRBJ1-5	ASRSTGRAQPQH
TRBV6-4	TRBJ2-3	ASSERGDADTQY
TRBV28	TRBJ2-1	ASSSLFSGGTFNEQF
TRBV6-5	TRBJ1-2	ASRRTGDGYT
TRBV20-1	TRBJ2-7	SADSGGFTYEQY
TRBV7-7	TRBJ1-3	ASSLNLNSGNTIY
TRBV29-1	TRBJ2-3	SVDHTSGGLSTDTQY
TRBV6-5	TRBJ2-1	ASSSLHRGGIRNEQF
TRBV7-9	TRBJ2-5	ASSSPLAPETQY
TRBV27	TRBJ1-1	VSKVNTEAF
TRBV27	TRBJ2-1	ASSFYGLSYNEQF
TRBV12-5	TRBJ2-1	ASGGGLAAVNEQF
TRBV4-3	TRBJ1-4	ASSQETGGFWGKLF
TRBV7-8	TRBJ2-1	ASSSWGRGASYNEQF